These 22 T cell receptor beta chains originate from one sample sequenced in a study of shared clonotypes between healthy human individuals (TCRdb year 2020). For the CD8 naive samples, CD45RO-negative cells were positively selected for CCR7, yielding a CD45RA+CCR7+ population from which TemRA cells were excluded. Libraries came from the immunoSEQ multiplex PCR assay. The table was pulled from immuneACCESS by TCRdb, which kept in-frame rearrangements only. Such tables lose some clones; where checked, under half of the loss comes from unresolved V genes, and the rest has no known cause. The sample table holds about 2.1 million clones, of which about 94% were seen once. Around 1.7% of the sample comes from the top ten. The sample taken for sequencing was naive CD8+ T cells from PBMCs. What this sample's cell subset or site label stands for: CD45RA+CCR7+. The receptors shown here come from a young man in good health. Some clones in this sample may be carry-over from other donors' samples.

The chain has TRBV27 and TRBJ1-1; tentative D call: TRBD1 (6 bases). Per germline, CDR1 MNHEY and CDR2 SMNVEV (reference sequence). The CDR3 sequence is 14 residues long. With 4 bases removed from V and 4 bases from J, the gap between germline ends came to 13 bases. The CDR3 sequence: CASSSGARGTEAFF. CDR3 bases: TGTGCCAGCAGTTCGGGGGCGCGCGGCACTGAAGCTTTCTTT.

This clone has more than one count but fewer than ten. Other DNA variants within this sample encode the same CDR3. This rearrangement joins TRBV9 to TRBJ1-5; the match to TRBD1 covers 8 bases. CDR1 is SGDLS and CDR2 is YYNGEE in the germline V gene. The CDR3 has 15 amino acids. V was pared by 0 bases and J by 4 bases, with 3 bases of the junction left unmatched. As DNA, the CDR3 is TGTGCCAGCAGCGTAGGTACAGGGGGTAATCAGCCCCAGCATTTT. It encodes CASSVGTGGNQPQHF.

Written as DNA, the CDR3 is TGTGCCAGCAGCGTAGAGGATAGCGGGAGGCTAAAGACCCAGTACTTC. The encoded protein is CASSVEDSGRLKTQYF. This rearrangement joins TRBV9 to TRBJ2-5; 10 positions match TRBD2. Trimming removed 0 bases from V and 6 bases from J; junction bases left unmatched: 8. Germline V gene data show CDR1 as SGDLS and CDR2 as YYNGEE. This CDR3 region has 16 residues.

The CDR3, as DNA: TGTGCCAGCAGCTTCGCCAGGGCCCGGTATCTGGACGAGCAGTACTTC. This encodes CASSFARARYLDEQYF. The chain combines TRBV5-8 with TRBJ2-7; D perhaps matches TRBD1 (5 bases). The germline gives CDR1 SGHTS, CDR2 YDEGEE. Trimming cost V 2 bases and J 5 bases, with 20 bases left between them. The CDR3 consists of 16 residues.

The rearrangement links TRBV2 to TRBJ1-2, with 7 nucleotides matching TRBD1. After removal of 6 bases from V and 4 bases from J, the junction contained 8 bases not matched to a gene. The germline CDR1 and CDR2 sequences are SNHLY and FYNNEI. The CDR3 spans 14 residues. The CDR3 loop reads CASSARTGPYGYTF. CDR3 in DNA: TGTGCCAGCAGCGCCCGGACAGGTCCCTATGGCTACACCTTC.

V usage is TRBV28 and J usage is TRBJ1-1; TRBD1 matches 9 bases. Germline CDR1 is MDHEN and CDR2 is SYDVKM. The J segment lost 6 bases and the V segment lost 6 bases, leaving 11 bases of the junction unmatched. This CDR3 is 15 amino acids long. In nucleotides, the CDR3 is TGTGCCAGCAGAGAAGACAGGGGGGGCCCTTCTGAAGCTTTCTTT. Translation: CASREDRGGPSEAFF.

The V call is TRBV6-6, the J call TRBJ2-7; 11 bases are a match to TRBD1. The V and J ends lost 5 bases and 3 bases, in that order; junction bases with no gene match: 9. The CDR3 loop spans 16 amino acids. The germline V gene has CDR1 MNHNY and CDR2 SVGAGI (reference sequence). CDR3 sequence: CASSNGPGTGGYEQYF. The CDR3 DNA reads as TGTGCCAGCAGTAACGGGCCCGGGACAGGGGGCTACGAGCAGTACTTC.

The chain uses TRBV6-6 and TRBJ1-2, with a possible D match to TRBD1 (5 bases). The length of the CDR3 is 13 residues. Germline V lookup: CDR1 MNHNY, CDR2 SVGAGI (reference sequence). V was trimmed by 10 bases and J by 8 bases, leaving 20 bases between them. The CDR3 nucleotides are TGTGCCACCTCGAATTTTCCAGGGACCGGCTACACCTTC. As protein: CATSNFPGTGYTF.

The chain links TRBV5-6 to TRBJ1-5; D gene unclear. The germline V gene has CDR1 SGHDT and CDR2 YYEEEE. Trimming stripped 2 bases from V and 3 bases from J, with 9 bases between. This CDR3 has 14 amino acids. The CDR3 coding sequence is TGTGCCAGCAGCTTTGGTCCAAACAATCAGCCCCAGCATTTT. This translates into CASSFGPNNQPQHF.

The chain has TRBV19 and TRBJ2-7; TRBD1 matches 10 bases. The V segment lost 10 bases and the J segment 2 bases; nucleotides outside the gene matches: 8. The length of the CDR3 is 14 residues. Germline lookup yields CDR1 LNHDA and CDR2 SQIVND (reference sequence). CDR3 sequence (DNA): TGTGCCACCACTGACAGGGGGCTTCCCTACGAGCAGTACTTC. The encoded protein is CATTDRGLPYEQYF.

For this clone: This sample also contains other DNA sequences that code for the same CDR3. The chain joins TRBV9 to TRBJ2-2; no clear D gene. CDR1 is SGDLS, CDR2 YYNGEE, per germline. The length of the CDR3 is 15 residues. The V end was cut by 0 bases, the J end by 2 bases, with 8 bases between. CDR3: CASSVGRTNTGELFF. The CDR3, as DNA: TGTGCCAGCAGCGTAGGACGGACCAACACCGGGGAGCTGTTTTTT.

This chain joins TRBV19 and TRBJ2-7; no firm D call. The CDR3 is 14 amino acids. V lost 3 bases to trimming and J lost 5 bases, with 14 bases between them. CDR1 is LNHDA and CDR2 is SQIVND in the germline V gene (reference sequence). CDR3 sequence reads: CASSILSQNNEQYF. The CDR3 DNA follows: TGTGCCAGTAGTATTCTTAGCCAAAACAACGAGCAGTACTTC.

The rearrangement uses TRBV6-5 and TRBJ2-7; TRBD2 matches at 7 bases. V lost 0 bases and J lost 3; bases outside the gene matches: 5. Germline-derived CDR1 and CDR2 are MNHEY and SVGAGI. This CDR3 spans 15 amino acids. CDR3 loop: CASSYSPSGIYEQYF. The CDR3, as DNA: TGTGCCAGCAGTTACTCCCCTAGCGGCATCTACGAGCAGTACTTC.

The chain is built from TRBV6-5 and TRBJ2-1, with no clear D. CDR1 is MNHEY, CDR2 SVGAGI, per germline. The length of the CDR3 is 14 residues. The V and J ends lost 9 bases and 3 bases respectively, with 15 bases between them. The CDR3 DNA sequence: TGTGCCAGTTCGACACCTACTATCTACAATGAGCAGTTCTTC. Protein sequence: CASSTPTIYNEQFF.

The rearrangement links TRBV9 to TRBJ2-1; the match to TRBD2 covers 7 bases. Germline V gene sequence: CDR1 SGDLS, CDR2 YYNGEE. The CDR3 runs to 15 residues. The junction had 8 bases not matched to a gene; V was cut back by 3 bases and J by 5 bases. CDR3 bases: TGTGCCAGCAGCGCAAGACTAGCAATCCACAATGAGCAGTTCTTC. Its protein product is CASSARLAIHNEQFF. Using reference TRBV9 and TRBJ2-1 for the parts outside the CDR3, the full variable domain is DSGVTQTPKHLITATGQRVTLRCSPRSGDLSVYWYQQSLDQGLQFLIQYYNGEERAKGNILERFSAQQFPDLHSELNLSSLELGDSALYFCASSARLAIHNEQFFGPGTRLTVL.

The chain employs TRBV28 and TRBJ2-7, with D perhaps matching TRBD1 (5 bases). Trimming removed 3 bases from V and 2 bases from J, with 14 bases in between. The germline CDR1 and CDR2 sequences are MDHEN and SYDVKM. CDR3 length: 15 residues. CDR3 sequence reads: CASSFTTAGTYEQYF. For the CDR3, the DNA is TGTGCCAGCAGTTTTACGACGGCAGGGACCTACGAGCAGTACTTC.

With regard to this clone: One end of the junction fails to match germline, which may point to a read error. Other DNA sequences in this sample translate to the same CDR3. DNA of the CDR3: TGCAGCGCTGAAGGGGGCTATGGCTACACCTTC. It codes for CSAEGGYGYTF. This chain links TRBV29-1 with TRBJ1-2, with D possibly TRBD1 on 6 matching bases. The V gene's germline CDR1 is SQVTM and CDR2 ANQGSEA. The CDR3 covers 11 residues.

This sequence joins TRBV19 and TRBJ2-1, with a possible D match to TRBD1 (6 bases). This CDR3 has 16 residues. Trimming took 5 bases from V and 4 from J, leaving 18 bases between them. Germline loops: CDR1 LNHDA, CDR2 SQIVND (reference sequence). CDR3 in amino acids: CASSATGSGFYNEQFF. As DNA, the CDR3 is TGTGCCAGTAGTGCAACAGGGTCGGGGTTTTACAATGAGCAGTTCTTC. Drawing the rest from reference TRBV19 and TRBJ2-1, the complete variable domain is DGGITQSPKYLFRKEGQNVTLSCEQNLNHDAMYWYRQDPGQGLRLIYYSQIVNDFQKGDIAEGYSVSREKKESFPLTVTSAQKNPTAFYLCASSATGSGFYNEQFFGPGTRLTVL.

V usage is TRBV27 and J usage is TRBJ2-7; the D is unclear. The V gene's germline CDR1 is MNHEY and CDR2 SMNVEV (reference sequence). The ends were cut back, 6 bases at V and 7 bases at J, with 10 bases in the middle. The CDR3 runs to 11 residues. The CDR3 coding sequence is TGTGCCAGCAGCGCCTGGACGGAGCAGTACTTC. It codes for CASSAWTEQYF.

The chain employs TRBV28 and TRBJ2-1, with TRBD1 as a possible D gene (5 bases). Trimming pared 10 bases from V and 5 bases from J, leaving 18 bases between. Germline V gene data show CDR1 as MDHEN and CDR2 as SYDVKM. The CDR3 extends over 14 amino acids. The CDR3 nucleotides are TGTGCCATCGGCCCCGGACAAAGAAACAATGAGCAGTTCTTC. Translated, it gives CAIGPGQRNNEQFF.

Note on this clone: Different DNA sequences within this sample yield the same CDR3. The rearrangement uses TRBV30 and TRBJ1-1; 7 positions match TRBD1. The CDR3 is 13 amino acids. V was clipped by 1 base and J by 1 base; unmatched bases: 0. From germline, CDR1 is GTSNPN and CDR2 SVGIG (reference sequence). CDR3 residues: CAWSGDRNTEAFF. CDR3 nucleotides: TGTGCCTGGAGTGGGGACAGGAACACTGAAGCTTTCTTT. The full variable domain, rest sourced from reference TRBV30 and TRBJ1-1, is SQTIHQWPATLVQPVGSPLSLECTVEGTSNPNLYWYRQAAGRGLQLLFYSVGIGQISSEVPQNLSASRPQDRQFILSSKKLLLSDSGFYLCAWSGDRNTEAFFGQGTRLTVV.

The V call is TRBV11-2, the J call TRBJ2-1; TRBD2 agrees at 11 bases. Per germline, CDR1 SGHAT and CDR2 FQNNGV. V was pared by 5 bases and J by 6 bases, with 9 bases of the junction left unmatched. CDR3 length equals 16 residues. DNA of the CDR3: TGTGCCAGCAGCCCCGTCTTAGCGGGAGGGGGCAATGAGCAGTTCTTC. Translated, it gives CASSPVLAGGGNEQFF.